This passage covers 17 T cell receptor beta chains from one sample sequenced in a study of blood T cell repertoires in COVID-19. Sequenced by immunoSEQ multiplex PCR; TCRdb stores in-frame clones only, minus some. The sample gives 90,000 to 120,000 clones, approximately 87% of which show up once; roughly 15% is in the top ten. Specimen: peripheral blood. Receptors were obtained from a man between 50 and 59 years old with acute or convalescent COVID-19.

CDR3 sequence reads: CASRKTANSGANVLTF. The CDR3 nucleotides read TGTGCCAGCAGGAAGACAGCAAACTCTGGGGCCAACGTCCTGACTTTC. The genes are TRBV27 and TRBJ2-6; a possible D gene is TRBD1 (5 bases). The CDR3 covers 16 residues. Germline values: CDR1 MNHEY, CDR2 SMNVEV (reference sequence). The ends were cut back, 6 bases at V and 0 bases at J, with 12 bases in the middle.

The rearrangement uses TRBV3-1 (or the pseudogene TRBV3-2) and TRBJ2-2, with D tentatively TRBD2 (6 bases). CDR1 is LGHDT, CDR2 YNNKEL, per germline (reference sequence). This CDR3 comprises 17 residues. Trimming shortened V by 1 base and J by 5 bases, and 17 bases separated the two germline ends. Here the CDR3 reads CASSQVLAGRMTGELFF. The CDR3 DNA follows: TGTGCCAGCAGCCAAGTCCTGGCGGGGAGAATGACCGGGGAGCTGTTTTTT.

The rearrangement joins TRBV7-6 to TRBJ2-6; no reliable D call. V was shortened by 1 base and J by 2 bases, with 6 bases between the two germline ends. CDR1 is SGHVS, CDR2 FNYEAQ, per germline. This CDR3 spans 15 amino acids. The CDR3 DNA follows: TGTGCCAGCAGCTTAGGAGTAGCTGGGGCCAACGTCCTGACTTTC. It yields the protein CASSLGVAGANVLTF.

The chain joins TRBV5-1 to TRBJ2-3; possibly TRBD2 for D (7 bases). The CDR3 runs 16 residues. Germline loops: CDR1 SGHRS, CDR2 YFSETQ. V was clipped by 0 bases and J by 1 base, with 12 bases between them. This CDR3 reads CASSLVRGGGTDTQYF. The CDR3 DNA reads TGCGCCAGCAGCTTGGTAAGGGGGGGCGGCACAGATACGCAGTATTTT.

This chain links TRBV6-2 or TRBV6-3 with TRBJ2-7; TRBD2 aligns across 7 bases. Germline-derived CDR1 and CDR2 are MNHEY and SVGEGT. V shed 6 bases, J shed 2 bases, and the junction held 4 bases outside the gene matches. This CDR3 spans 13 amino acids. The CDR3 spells CASSPGRPYEQYF. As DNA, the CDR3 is TGTGCCAGCAGCCCCGGGAGGCCCTACGAGCAGTACTTC.

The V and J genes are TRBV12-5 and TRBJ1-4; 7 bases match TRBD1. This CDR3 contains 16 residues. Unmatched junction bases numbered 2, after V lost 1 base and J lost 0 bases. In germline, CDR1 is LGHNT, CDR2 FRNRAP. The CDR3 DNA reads TGTGCTAGTGGTTTGGACAGGGGTGCAACTAATGAAAAACTGTTTTTT. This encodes CASGLDRGATNEKLFF.

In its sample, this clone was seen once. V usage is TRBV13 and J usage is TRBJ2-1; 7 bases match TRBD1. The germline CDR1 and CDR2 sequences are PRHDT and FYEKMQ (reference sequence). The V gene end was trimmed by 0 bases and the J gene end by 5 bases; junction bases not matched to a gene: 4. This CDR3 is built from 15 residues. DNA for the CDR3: TGTGCCAGCAGCTTAGGAGGGGGCGGCCACAATGAGCAGTTCTTC. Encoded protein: CASSLGGGGHNEQFF.

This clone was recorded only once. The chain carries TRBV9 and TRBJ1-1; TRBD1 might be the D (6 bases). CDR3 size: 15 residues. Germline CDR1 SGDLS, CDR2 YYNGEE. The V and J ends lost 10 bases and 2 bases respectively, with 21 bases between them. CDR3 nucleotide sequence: TGTGCCCCAAAGGGGGGGGCAGGGAGTAACACTGAAGCTTTCTTT. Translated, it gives CAPKGGAGSNTEAFF.

DNA of the CDR3: TGTGCCTGGAGCGCCGGGACAGTTCAGTTCTTC. Its translation is CAWSAGTVQFF. V and J are TRBV30 and TRBJ2-1, with TRBD1 identical over 7 bases. In germline, CDR1 is GTSNPN, CDR2 SVGIG (reference sequence). Trimming took 3 bases from V and 13 from J; bases not matched to a gene: 6. This CDR3 is 11 amino acids long.

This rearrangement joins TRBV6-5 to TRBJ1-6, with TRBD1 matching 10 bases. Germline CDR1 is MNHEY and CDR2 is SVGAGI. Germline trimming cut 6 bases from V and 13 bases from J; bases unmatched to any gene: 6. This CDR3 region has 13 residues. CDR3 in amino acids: CASRGTGVTPLHF. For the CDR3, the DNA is TGTGCCAGCAGAGGGACAGGGGTGACTCCCCTCCACTTT.

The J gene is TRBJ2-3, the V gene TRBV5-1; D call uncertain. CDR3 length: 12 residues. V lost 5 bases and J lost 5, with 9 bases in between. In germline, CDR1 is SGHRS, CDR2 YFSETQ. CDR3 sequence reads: CASRSSGDTQYF. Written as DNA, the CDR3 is TGCGCCAGCAGGTCTTCAGGAGATACGCAGTATTTT.

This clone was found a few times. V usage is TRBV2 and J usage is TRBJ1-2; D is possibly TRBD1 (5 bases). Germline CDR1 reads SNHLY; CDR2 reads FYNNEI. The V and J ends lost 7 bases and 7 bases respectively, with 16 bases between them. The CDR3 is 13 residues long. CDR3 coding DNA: TGTGCCAGCACGGCGGGGCCTCGGCTTGGCTACACCTTC. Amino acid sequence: CASTAGPRLGYTF.

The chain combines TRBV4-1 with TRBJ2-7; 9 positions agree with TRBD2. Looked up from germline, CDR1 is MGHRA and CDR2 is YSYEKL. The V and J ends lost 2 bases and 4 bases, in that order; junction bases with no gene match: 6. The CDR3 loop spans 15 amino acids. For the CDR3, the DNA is TGCGCCAGCAGCCAAAACCCGACTAGCGGATACGAGCAGTACTTC. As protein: CASSQNPTSGYEQYF.

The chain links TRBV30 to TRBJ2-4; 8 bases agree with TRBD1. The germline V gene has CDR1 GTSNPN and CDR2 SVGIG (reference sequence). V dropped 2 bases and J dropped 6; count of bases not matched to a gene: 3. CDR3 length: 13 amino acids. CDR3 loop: CAWSSGQGNIQYF. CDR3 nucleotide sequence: TGTGCCTGGAGTTCCGGACAGGGAAACATTCAGTACTTC.

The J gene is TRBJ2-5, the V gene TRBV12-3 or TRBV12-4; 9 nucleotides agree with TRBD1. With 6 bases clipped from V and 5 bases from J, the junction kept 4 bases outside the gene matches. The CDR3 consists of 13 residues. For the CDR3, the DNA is TGTGCCAGCAGAACAGGGGGCGGGGAGACCCAGTACTTC. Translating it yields CASRTGGGETQYF.

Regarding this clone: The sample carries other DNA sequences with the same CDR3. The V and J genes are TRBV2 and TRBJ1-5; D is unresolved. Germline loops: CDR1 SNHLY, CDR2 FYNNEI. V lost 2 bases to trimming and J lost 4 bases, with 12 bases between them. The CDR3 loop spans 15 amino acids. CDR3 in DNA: TGTGCCAGCAGTGAAAGAGGTCAGCCTAATCAGCCCCAGCATTTT. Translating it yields CASSERGQPNQPQHF.

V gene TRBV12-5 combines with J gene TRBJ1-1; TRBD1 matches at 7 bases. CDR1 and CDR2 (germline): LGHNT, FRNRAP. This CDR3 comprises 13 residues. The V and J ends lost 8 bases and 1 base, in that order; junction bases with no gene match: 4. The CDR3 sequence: CASRDRENTEAFF. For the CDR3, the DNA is TGTGCTAGTCGGGACAGAGAGAACACTGAAGCTTTCTTT.